This T cell receptor (beta chain) was captured by sequencing in a study of cytomegalovirus exposure and HLA in healthy donors. For this clone: Its antigen remains unknown.

Broader study findings: Most CMV-associated TCR beta chains appeared HLA-restricted in a later analysis. Because they were indistinguishable, some V segments, including TRBV6-2 and TRBV6-3, were excluded. A later analysis linked a missense DCLRE1C variant to TCR beta V- and J-gene trimming. For cytomegalovirus status, the classifier reportedly gave diagnoses with high specificity and sensitivity.

PCR used 60 Vbeta primers and 13 Jbeta primers. This table comes from immunoSEQ multiplex PCR, and its TCRdb copy is limited to in-frame clones, with some not included. The sample has around 70,000 clones; under 80% are singletons. CDR3 length: 15 amino acids. Germline V gives CDR1 MNHEY, CDR2 SVGAGI. The V segment lost 6 bases and the J segment 0 bases; nucleotides outside the gene matches: 8. This TCR derives from a male donor in good health and CMV-seropositive. The source material was PBMCs. The chain is built from TRBV6-5 and TRBJ2-7, with 7 positions matching TRBD1. The chain's CDR3 is CASSETGTVSYEQYF. In DNA, the CDR3 is TGTGCCAGCAGCGAAACCGGGACAGTCTCCTACGAGCAGTACTTC.